Listed below are T cell receptor beta chains from one sample, sequenced in a study of T cells in Graves' hyperthyroidism and ophthalmopathy. TCRdb fed the multiplex PCR reads into MiXCR, producing one record per CDR3 protein. The table records about 560,000 distinct CDR3 sequences, 16% of them present only once. Sequencing used blood. The receptor source for this set is a woman younger than 30 with Graves' hyperthyroidism. The CDR3 runs from the conserved cysteine through the conserved F or W. The D gene is left open where the match is weak. Some rows have no size entry. The others give once, few or many, or a class for an expanded clone.

j_gene: TRBJ2-3; d_gene: .; abundance: .; v_gene: TRBV6-2/TRBV6-3; CDR3aa: CASSYALRDTQYF; CDR3nt: TGTGCCAGCAGTTACGCATTACGGGATACGCAGTATTTT
j_gene: TRBJ2-4; d_gene: TRBD2; abundance: .; v_gene: TRBV4-1; CDR3aa: CASSQGVAGGLAKNIQYF; CDR3nt: TGCGCCAGCAGCCAAGGAGTAGCGGGAGGGTTGGCCAAAAACATTCAGTACTTC
j_gene: TRBJ1-1; d_gene: TRBD1; abundance: .; v_gene: TRBV13; CDR3aa: CASSSGQGAAEAFF; CDR3nt: TGTGCCAGCAGCTCCGGACAGGGGGCTGCTGAAGCTTTCTTT
j_gene: TRBJ1-1; d_gene: .; abundance: many; v_gene: TRBV9; CDR3aa: CASSYPLLNTEAFF; CDR3nt: TGTGCCAGCAGCTACCCTCTTTTGAACACTGAAGCTTTCTTT
j_gene: TRBJ2-4; d_gene: .; abundance: few; v_gene: TRBV18; CDR3aa: CASSPTGRVKNIQYF; CDR3nt: TGTGCCAGCTCACCTACGGGACGGGTCAAAAACATTCAGTACTTC
j_gene: TRBJ1-2; d_gene: .; abundance: .; v_gene: TRBV27; CDR3aa: CASSPPWGSLGYGYTF; CDR3nt: TGTGCCAGCAGCCCCCCGTGGGGCTCCCTGGGGTATGGCTACACCTTC
j_gene: TRBJ2-4; d_gene: TRBD1; abundance: many; v_gene: TRBV11-1; CDR3aa: CASSLGRQGIKNIQYF; CDR3nt: TGTGCCAGCAGCTTGGGGCGACAGGGGATCAAAAACATTCAGTACTTC
j_gene: TRBJ1-2; d_gene: .; abundance: .; v_gene: TRBV20-1; CDR3aa: CSAGSRGHRAYGYTF; CDR3nt: TGCAGTGCTGGATCCAGGGGCCACCGCGCCTATGGCTACACCTTC
j_gene: TRBJ1-6; d_gene: TRBD1; abundance: .; v_gene: TRBV10-3; CDR3aa: CAISGAGTGHNSPLHF; CDR3nt: TGTGCCATCAGTGGGGCCGGGACAGGGCATAATTCACCCCTCCACTTT
j_gene: TRBJ2-1; d_gene: TRBD2; abundance: few; v_gene: TRBV7-2; CDR3aa: CASSDPISGVFSSYNEQFF; CDR3nt: TGTGCCAGCAGCGACCCGATTAGCGGGGTATTTAGCTCCTACAATGAGCAGTTCTTC
j_gene: TRBJ2-1; d_gene: TRBD2; abundance: many; v_gene: TRBV20-1; CDR3aa: CSARRLAGVNEQFF; CDR3nt: TGCAGTGCTAGGCGTCTAGCGGGGGTAAATGAGCAGTTCTTC
j_gene: TRBJ2-4; d_gene: .; abundance: many; v_gene: TRBV20-1; CDR3aa: CSPSGGLLNIQYF; CDR3nt: TGCAGTCCTTCTGGCGGGCTACTAAACATTCAGTACTTC
j_gene: TRBJ1-2; d_gene: .; abundance: many; v_gene: TRBV15; CDR3aa: CATSRLQVLDYGYTF; CDR3nt: TGTGCCACCAGCAGACTACAGGTCCTGGACTATGGCTACACCTTC
j_gene: TRBJ1-1; d_gene: TRBD1; abundance: many; v_gene: TRBV11-2; CDR3aa: CASSKQGRDEAFF; CDR3nt: TGTGCCAGCAGCAAACAGGGGAGGGATGAAGCTTTCTTT
j_gene: TRBJ2-1; d_gene: TRBD2; abundance: few; v_gene: TRBV30; CDR3aa: CAGLAGDNEQFF; CDR3nt: TGTGCCGGGCTAGCGGGAGACAATGAGCAGTTCTTC
j_gene: TRBJ2-1; d_gene: .; abundance: many; v_gene: TRBV18; CDR3aa: CASSPTGLSYNEQFF; CDR3nt: TGTGCCAGCTCACCAACCGGACTTTCCTACAATGAGCAGTTCTTC
j_gene: TRBJ2-5; d_gene: TRBD2; abundance: many; v_gene: TRBV20-1; CDR3aa: CSASTSGSVETQYF; CDR3nt: TGCAGTGCTAGTACTAGCGGGAGCGTAGAGACCCAGTACTTC
j_gene: TRBJ2-7; d_gene: TRBD1; abundance: .; v_gene: TRBV20-1; CDR3aa: CSARGQGVYEQYF; CDR3nt: TGCAGTGCTAGGGGGCAGGGGGTGTACGAGCAGTACTTC
j_gene: TRBJ1-6; d_gene: TRBD1; abundance: .; v_gene: TRBV4-2; CDR3aa: CASSQDAGGVSPLHF; CDR3nt: TGTGCCAGCAGCCAAGATGCAGGGGGCGTTTCACCCCTCCACTTT
j_gene: TRBJ1-2; d_gene: .; abundance: .; v_gene: TRBV12-5; CDR3aa: CASGLAPFRAWDYTF; CDR3nt: TGTGCTAGTGGTTTGGCCCCCTTCCGAGCGTGGGACTACACCTTC
j_gene: TRBJ2-1; d_gene: TRBD1; abundance: many; v_gene: TRBV6-1; CDR3aa: CASSGAGTGSVQFF; CDR3nt: TGTGCCAGCAGTGGAGCCGGGACAGGGAGTGTGCAGTTCTTC
j_gene: TRBJ1-3; d_gene: .; abundance: .; v_gene: TRBV29-1; CDR3aa: CSVVSYGNTIYF; CDR3nt: TGCAGCGTTGTGAGTTACGGAAACACCATATATTTT
j_gene: TRBJ2-3; d_gene: .; abundance: few; v_gene: TRBV4-3; CDR3aa: CASSQKVPFGSTDTQYF; CDR3nt: TGCGCCAGCAGCCAAAAAGTCCCCTTCGGGAGCACAGATACGCAGTATTTT
j_gene: TRBJ1-1; d_gene: .; abundance: many; v_gene: TRBV5-1; CDR3aa: CASSRGDALNTEAFF; CDR3nt: TGCGCCAGCAGCCGGGGGGACGCCTTGAACACTGAAGCTTTCTTT
j_gene: TRBJ1-6; d_gene: .; abundance: many; v_gene: TRBV6-1; CDR3aa: CASSETVGSSPLHF; CDR3nt: TGTGCCAGCAGTGAAACGGTCGGGTCTTCACCCCTCCACTTT
j_gene: TRBJ1-2; d_gene: .; abundance: .; v_gene: TRBV7-2; CDR3aa: CASSLHQDYGYTF; CDR3nt: TGTGCCAGCAGCCTTCACCAAGACTATGGCTACACCTTC
j_gene: TRBJ2-1; d_gene: TRBD1; abundance: .; v_gene: TRBV6-2/TRBV6-3; CDR3aa: CASRAPWTGDTNEQFF; CDR3nt: TGTGCCAGCAGGGCCCCCTGGACAGGGGATACCAATGAGCAGTTCTTC
j_gene: TRBJ2-2; d_gene: .; abundance: few; v_gene: TRBV7-9; CDR3aa: CASSLAVGSGARTTGELFF; CDR3nt: TGTGCCAGCAGCTTGGCCGTAGGTAGCGGAGCCCGAACGACCGGGGAGCTGTTTTTT
j_gene: TRBJ1-2; d_gene: TRBD1; abundance: .; v_gene: TRBV19; CDR3aa: CASIPGGNDGYTF; CDR3nt: TGTGCCAGTATCCCAGGGGGAAACGATGGCTACACCTTC
j_gene: TRBJ2-5; d_gene: TRBD2; abundance: many; v_gene: TRBV20-1; CDR3aa: CSAREQLAVPPRTQYF; CDR3nt: TGCAGTGCTAGAGAGCAACTAGCGGTCCCTCCGAGGACCCAGTACTTC
j_gene: TRBJ1-1; d_gene: .; abundance: few; v_gene: TRBV19; CDR3aa: CASSLGPSNTEAFF; CDR3nt: TGTGCCAGTAGTTTGGGACCCTCGAACACTGAAGCTTTCTTT
j_gene: TRBJ2-7; d_gene: TRBD1; abundance: few; v_gene: TRBV6-2/TRBV6-3; CDR3aa: CASSYSISWGQGAYEQYF; CDR3nt: TGTGCCAGCAGTTACTCGATATCTTGGGGACAGGGGGCCTACGAGCAGTACTTC
j_gene: TRBJ2-1; d_gene: .; abundance: few; v_gene: TRBV6-4; CDR3aa: CASSDSGASGHNEQFF; CDR3nt: TGTGCCAGCAGTGACTCGGGGGCTAGCGGCCACAATGAGCAGTTCTTC
j_gene: TRBJ2-7; d_gene: TRBD2; abundance: few; v_gene: TRBV6-4; CDR3aa: CASSELAGADYEQYF; CDR3nt: TGTGCCAGCAGTGAACTGGCGGGAGCTGACTACGAGCAGTACTTC
j_gene: TRBJ1-2; d_gene: .; abundance: .; v_gene: TRBV14; CDR3aa: CASSEYRTTNYGYTF; CDR3nt: TGTGCCAGCAGCGAATACAGGACGACTAACTATGGCTACACCTTC
j_gene: TRBJ1-6; d_gene: .; abundance: few; v_gene: TRBV20-1; CDR3aa: CSARVGLLNRNSPLHF; CDR3nt: TGCAGTGCTAGAGTCGGACTCTTAAACCGGAATTCACCCCTCCACTTT
j_gene: TRBJ1-1; d_gene: .; abundance: .; v_gene: TRBV4-1; CDR3aa: CASSQVKGKEGGTEAFF; CDR3nt: TGCGCCAGCAGCCAAGTTAAAGGGAAGGAGGGGGGAACTGAAGCTTTCTTT
j_gene: TRBJ1-1; d_gene: .; abundance: many; v_gene: TRBV24-1; CDR3aa: CATSESPGSTEAFF; CDR3nt: TGTGCCACCAGTGAATCCCCCGGGAGCACTGAAGCTTTCTTT
j_gene: TRBJ2-3; d_gene: TRBD1; abundance: .; v_gene: TRBV12-3/TRBV12-4; CDR3aa: CASSSYRGLSTDTQYF; CDR3nt: TGTGCCAGCAGTTCCTACAGGGGCCTTAGCACAGATACGCAGTATTTT
j_gene: TRBJ2-2; d_gene: TRBD1; abundance: few; v_gene: TRBV6-1; CDR3aa: CASSADRGHTGELFF; CDR3nt: TGTGCCAGCAGTGCGGACAGGGGGCACACCGGGGAGCTGTTTTTT
j_gene: TRBJ1-5; d_gene: TRBD1; abundance: few; v_gene: TRBV12-3/TRBV12-4; CDR3aa: CASRTWTGALHF; CDR3nt: TGTGCCAGCAGAACATGGACAGGGGCCTTGCATTTT
j_gene: TRBJ2-1; d_gene: .; abundance: few; v_gene: TRBV5-1; CDR3aa: CASSRGSKAYNEQFF; CDR3nt: TGCGCCAGCAGCAGAGGGAGTAAGGCTTACAATGAGCAGTTCTTC
j_gene: TRBJ2-1; d_gene: TRBD2; abundance: many; v_gene: TRBV7-2; CDR3aa: CASSLVVAGIYNEQFF; CDR3nt: TGTGCCAGCAGCTTAGTGGTAGCGGGGATATACAATGAGCAGTTCTTC
j_gene: TRBJ2-5; d_gene: .; abundance: many; v_gene: TRBV20-1; CDR3aa: CSARVFSDVETQYF; CDR3nt: TGCAGTGCTAGAGTTTTTAGTGATGTAGAGACCCAGTACTTC
j_gene: TRBJ2-3; d_gene: .; abundance: many; v_gene: TRBV5-1; CDR3aa: CASSFSGPSTDTQYF; CDR3nt: TGCGCCAGCAGCTTCAGCGGCCCTAGCACAGATACGCAGTATTTT
j_gene: TRBJ2-7; d_gene: .; abundance: many; v_gene: TRBV20-1; CDR3aa: CSAGDSELGSYEQYF; CDR3nt: TGCAGTGCCGGCGACAGCGAACTAGGGTCCTACGAGCAGTACTTC
j_gene: TRBJ1-2; d_gene: TRBD1; abundance: .; v_gene: TRBV7-2; CDR3aa: CASSLKDRGPYGYTF; CDR3nt: TGTGCCAGCAGCTTAAAGGACAGGGGTCCCTATGGCTACACCTTC
j_gene: TRBJ1-5; d_gene: .; abundance: many; v_gene: TRBV11-2; CDR3aa: CASSLDRFNQPQHF; CDR3nt: TGTGCCAGCAGCTTAGACAGGTTCAATCAGCCCCAGCATTTT
j_gene: TRBJ2-1; d_gene: TRBD2; abundance: few; v_gene: TRBV28; CDR3aa: CASSLFSSGRASYNEQFF; CDR3nt: TGTGCCAGCAGTTTATTTTCTAGCGGGAGGGCCTCGTATAATGAGCAGTTCTTC
j_gene: TRBJ1-4; d_gene: TRBD1; abundance: .; v_gene: TRBV7-9; CDR3aa: CASSLRTGEGEKLFF; CDR3nt: TGTGCCAGCAGCCTCCGGACAGGGGAGGGGGAAAAACTGTTTTTT
j_gene: TRBJ2-2; d_gene: TRBD1; abundance: many; v_gene: TRBV7-9; CDR3aa: CASSRGQANTGELFF; CDR3nt: TGTGCCTCCTCGAGGGGACAGGCGAACACCGGGGAGCTGTTTTTT
j_gene: TRBJ1-5; d_gene: .; abundance: few; v_gene: TRBV27; CDR3aa: CASSFTGTQPQHF; CDR3nt: TGTGCCAGCAGTTTTACGGGGACTCAGCCCCAGCATTTT
j_gene: TRBJ1-3; d_gene: .; abundance: .; v_gene: TRBV7-6; CDR3aa: CASSSGPFSGNTTYF; CDR3nt: TGTGCCAGCAGCTCGGGCCCCTTCTCTGGAAACACCACATATTTT
j_gene: TRBJ1-2; d_gene: TRBD1; abundance: .; v_gene: TRBV7-9; CDR3aa: CASSADRVSLYGYTF; CDR3nt: TGTGCCAGCAGCGCCGACAGGGTGAGCCTCTATGGCTACACCTTC
j_gene: TRBJ1-1; d_gene: .; abundance: many; v_gene: TRBV20-1; CDR3aa: CSAREGRRGPFF; CDR3nt: TGCAGTGCTAGAGAGGGGCGTAGAGGACCTTTCTTT